The next 22 T cell receptor beta chains were all read from a single sample in a study of blood T cell repertoires in COVID-19. Repertoires were generated with immunoSEQ multiplex PCR, while TCRdb's copy carries only in-frame clones and drops some. The table includes 150,000 or so clones, 82% detected once. What was sequenced was peripheral blood. The receptors originated from a human donor with acute or convalescent COVID-19. The donor label of this sample is uncertain.

The CDR3 is CASSYGSGTSTYGYTF. CDR3 in DNA: TGCGCCAGCAGCTATGGCAGCGGGACTTCCACCTATGGCTACACCTTC. This chain links TRBV5-1 with TRBJ1-2; D is possibly TRBD1 (5 bases). The length of the CDR3 is 16 residues. The V and J ends lost 3 bases and 4 bases respectively, with 19 bases between them. The germline gives CDR1 SGHRS, CDR2 YFSETQ.

The chain carries TRBV4-1 and TRBJ2-7; weak D call: TRBD1 (7 bases). The germline V gene encodes CDR1 MGHRA and CDR2 YSYEKL. V lost 8 bases to trimming and J lost 0 bases, with 17 bases between them. CDR3 length: 15 residues. The CDR3 bases are TGCGCCAGCGCGGGAACAGGGACAGCCTCCTACGAGCAGTACTTC. It translates to CASAGTGTASYEQYF.

The chain carries TRBV11-2 and TRBJ2-5, with TRBD1 matching 7 bases. The CDR3 is made up of 14 amino acids. Germline V CDR1 and CDR2: SGHAT, FQNNGV. The V segment lost 3 bases and the J segment 1 base; nucleotides outside the gene matches: 2. The CDR3 region is CASSLDRFQETQYF. The CDR3 DNA follows: TGTGCCAGCAGCTTGGACAGGTTCCAAGAGACCCAGTACTTC.

V is TRBV2 and J is TRBJ1-1; 7 positions match TRBD1. V gave up 4 bases and J gave up 10 bases; unmatched junction bases: 9. This CDR3 comprises 13 residues. Germline V gives CDR1 SNHLY, CDR2 FYNNEI. Written as DNA, the CDR3 is TGTGCCAGCAGTGCAGAAGGGGGCACCACAGCTTTCTTT. Protein product: CASSAEGGTTAFF.

This rearrangement joins TRBV2 to TRBJ1-1; TRBD1 is a possible D gene (6 bases). CDR1 SNHLY and CDR2 FYNNEI come from the germline V gene. CDR3 size: 14 residues. The V end was cut by 3 bases, the J end by 3 bases, with 11 bases between. The CDR3 spells CASSDGGADTEAFF. The CDR3 DNA is TGTGCCAGCAGTGATGGGGGGGCGGACACTGAAGCTTTCTTT.

The CDR3 DNA reads TGCGCCAGCAGCCTCTCGGGACAGGTGCTGGGCACAGATACGCAGTATTTT. Translated, it gives CASSLSGQVLGTDTQYF. The V call is TRBV4-1, the J call TRBJ2-3, with 8 bases that match TRBD1. Losses at the gene ends were 4 bases for V and 1 base for J; bases not matched to a gene: 10. The length of the CDR3 is 17 residues. The V gene's germline CDR1 is MGHRA and CDR2 YSYEKL.

This chain connects TRBV21-1 to TRBJ1-2; TRBD1, the table's D call, lacks a check against the DNA. TRBV21-1 is a pseudogene locus. CDR3 length equals 14 residues. The CDR3 is CASSNAGQGVGYTF. The DNA of the CDR3 is TGTGCCAGCAGCAACGCCGGACAGGGGGTAGGCTACACCTTC.

The chain combines TRBV7-9 with TRBJ2-5, with TRBD2 identical over 7 bases. The CDR3 is made up of 15 amino acids. The V and J ends lost 4 bases and 2 bases, in that order; junction bases with no gene match: 7. In germline, CDR1 is SEHNR, CDR2 FQNEAQ (reference sequence). The CDR3 region has the DNA TGTGCCAGCAGCTCCCTTGGGGGGGGGCAAGAGACCCAGTACTTC. Translated: CASSSLGGGQETQYF.

The chain combines TRBV5-1 with TRBJ2-7, with 9 bases lining up with TRBD2. The V segment lost 5 bases and the J segment 2 bases; nucleotides outside the gene matches: 14. Germline values: CDR1 SGHRS, CDR2 YFSETQ. The CDR3 has 17 amino acids. The CDR3 DNA is TGCGCCAGCAGGGCCGGCGGGAGCGGGGGGCTAACCTACGAGCAGTACTTC. It codes for CASRAGGSGGLTYEQYF.

The rearrangement joins TRBV15 to TRBJ1-2; tentative D call: TRBD1 (6 bases). The CDR3 consists of 16 residues. Germline assignment: CDR1 LNHNV and CDR2 YYDKDF (reference sequence). Trimming shortened V by 0 bases and J by 4 bases, and 15 bases separated the two germline ends. CDR3 protein: CATSRDRRPRGYGYTF. DNA for the CDR3: TGTGCCACCAGCAGAGATAGGAGACCCAGGGGCTATGGCTACACCTTC. The full variable domain, rest sourced from reference TRBV15 and TRBJ1-2, is DAMVIQNPRYQVTQFGKPVTLSCSQTLNHNVMYWYQQKSSQAPKLLFHYYDKDFNNEADTPDNFQSRRPNTSFCFLDIRSPGLGDTAMYLCATSRDRRPRGYGYTFGSGTRLTVV.

Here the CDR3 DNA reads TGTGCCAGCAGCCGCTGGGGGCCTTTCTCTGGAAACACCATATATTTT. Protein sequence: CASSRWGPFSGNTIYF. V usage is TRBV5-6 and J usage is TRBJ1-3, with D possibly TRBD1 on 6 matching bases. The V end lost 4 bases, the J end lost 0 bases, and 14 bases lay between the germline ends. The V gene's germline CDR1 is SGHDT and CDR2 YYEEEE. The CDR3 runs 16 residues.

This clone was counted once. The chain's CDR3 is CASGGALDRGNQPQHF. In DNA form, the CDR3 reads TGTGCCAGCGGTGGGGCCCTTGACAGGGGCAATCAGCCCCAGCATTTT. The chain uses TRBV6-6 and TRBJ1-5, with TRBD1 matching over 7 bases. With V trimmed by 8 bases and J by 2 bases, 12 bases remained unmatched. The V gene's germline CDR1 is MNHNY and CDR2 SVGAGI (reference sequence). CDR3 length: 16 amino acids.

The chain uses TRBV5-6 and TRBJ1-4; 7 positions match TRBD1. Trimming took 4 bases from V and 8 from J; bases not matched to a gene: 8. There are 14 residues in the CDR3. The germline V gene encodes CDR1 SGHDT and CDR2 YYEEEE. The CDR3 sequence is CASSRDSGREKLFF. As DNA, the CDR3 is TGTGCCAGCAGCCGGGACAGCGGGAGAGAAAAACTGTTTTTT.

The chain has TRBV6-5 and TRBJ1-2, with a possible D match to TRBD1 (5 bases). The CDR3 extends over 14 amino acids. V gave up 7 bases and J gave up 0 bases, with 12 bases separating them. Per the germline V gene, CDR1 is MNHEY and CDR2 is SVGAGI. DNA of the CDR3: TGTGCCAGCATGGGGAGGGGCGCTAACTATGGCTACACCTTC. Its translation is CASMGRGANYGYTF.

V is TRBV6-5 and J is TRBJ1-6; 7 positions match TRBD1. CDR1 is MNHEY, CDR2 SVGAGI, per germline. There are 13 residues in the CDR3. V shed 4 bases, J shed 9 bases, and the junction held 3 bases outside the gene matches. The CDR3 region is CASSLQGRSPLHF. The CDR3 DNA follows: TGTGCCAGCAGTTTACAGGGGCGTTCACCCCTCCACTTT.

The J gene is TRBJ1-3, the V gene TRBV6-5; TRBD1 might be the D (6 bases). Trimming left V 8 bases short and J 4 bases short, with 12 bases between. This CDR3 spans 13 amino acids. CDR1 is MNHEY and CDR2 is SVGAGI in the germline V gene. This chain's CDR3 is CASWTDRGNTIYF. The CDR3 DNA reads TGTGCCAGCTGGACCGACAGGGGAAACACCATATATTTT.

The genes are TRBV19 and TRBJ2-7; 7 bases align to TRBD1. The CDR3 runs 14 residues. After removal of 3 bases from V and 1 base from J, the junction contained 3 bases not matched to a gene. Germline lookup yields CDR1 LNHDA and CDR2 SQIVND (reference sequence). The chain's CDR3 is CASSMGQSSYEQYF. The CDR3 region has the DNA TGTGCCAGTAGTATGGGACAGTCTTCCTACGAGCAGTACTTC.

The CDR3 DNA reads TGCGCCAGCAGCTTGGGGGGCTACTGGGATAATTCACCCCTCCACTTT. It is translated as CASSLGGYWDNSPLHF. This chain uses TRBV5-1 with TRBJ1-6, with D perhaps TRBD1 (5 bases). The length of the CDR3 is 16 residues. The ends were cut back, 0 bases at V and 5 bases at J, with 12 bases in the middle. Germline V gene sequence: CDR1 SGHRS, CDR2 YFSETQ.

Here the CDR3 DNA reads TGTGCCAGCAGCCAAGATTGGACCCCTGGGGGGGGAGGTTCACCCCTCCACTTT. Residues: CASSQDWTPGGGGSPLHF. This rearrangement joins TRBV4-2 to TRBJ1-6; D is perhaps TRBD1 (5 bases). The V gene's germline CDR1 is LGHNA and CDR2 YNFKEQ. Between the trimmed V and J ends, which lost 0 bases and 9 bases, there was a span of 21 bases. The length of the CDR3 is 18 residues.

CDR3: CAISDRAGSGEQFF. CDR3 nucleotides: TGTGCCATCAGTGATCGGGCGGGGTCCGGTGAGCAGTTCTTC. The rearrangement joins TRBV10-3 to TRBJ2-1, with a possible D match to TRBD2 (6 bases). Germline CDR1 and CDR2: ENHRY and SYGVKD. V gave up 3 bases and J gave up 9 bases, with 15 bases separating them. The CDR3 spans 14 residues.

This chain uses TRBV3-1 (or the pseudogene TRBV3-2) with TRBJ1-5; TRBD1 matches 7 bases. The germline V gene encodes CDR1 LGHDT and CDR2 YNNKEL (reference sequence). V lost 9 bases, J lost 7 bases, and 15 bases stayed unmatched. The CDR3 covers 15 residues. The CDR3 protein is CASSKVWGRGQPQHF. In DNA, the CDR3 is TGTGCCAGTTCAAAAGTTTGGGGCAGGGGGCAGCCCCAGCATTTT.

V gene TRBV19 combines with J gene TRBJ1-4; D is uncertain. This CDR3 has 14 residues. The germline V gene encodes CDR1 LNHDA and CDR2 SQIVND (reference sequence). Trimming took off 4 bases at V and 8 bases at J, with 14 bases between the two ends. DNA for the CDR3: TGTGCCAGTAGTAAGACGGGGAGCTACGAAAAACTGTTTTTT. Its protein is CASSKTGSYEKLFF.